The 4 T cell receptor beta chains reported below all come from one sample, sequenced in a study of blood T cells in healthy people across ages. Using a J-beta primer mix together with a sample-barcoded 5' primer, a second PCR was run for about 6 to 11 cycles. TCRdb independently ran MiXCR on the 5' RACE reads; one entry per CDR3 protein. The sample shows 790,000 or so distinct CDR3 sequences, roughly 46% of them seen only once. Sequencing was carried out using blood. These receptors were taken from a man of 80 years or more in good health.

The chain joins TRBV6-1 to TRBJ2-5, with 9 positions matching TRBD1. The J segment lost 3 bases and the V segment lost 3 bases, leaving 2 bases of the junction unmatched. The CDR3 has 14 residues. CDR1 is MNHNS and CDR2 is SASEGT in the germline V gene. CDR3 in amino acids: CASSDGDREETQYF. CDR3 DNA sequence: TGTGCCAGCAGTGACGGGGACAGGGAAGAGACCCAGTACTTC.

The chain uses TRBV11-3 and TRBJ2-1, with a weak D call TRBD1 (5 bases). The V gene lost 0 bases and the J gene lost 9 bases, with 12 bases spanning the gap. There are 14 residues in the CDR3. Per germline, CDR1 SGHNT and CDR2 YENEEA. The CDR3 loop reads CASSLDQGETEQFF. The CDR3, as DNA: TGTGCCAGCAGCTTAGATCAAGGGGAAACTGAGCAGTTCTTC.

To note about this clonotype: At one end, the junction sequence differs from germline, possibly due to a read error. V usage is TRBV9 and J usage is TRBJ2-1; possibly TRBD2 for D (5 bases). From germline, CDR1 is SGDLS and CDR2 YYNGEE. The CDR3 spans 15 residues. The CDR3 nucleotides read TGTGCCAGCGGCGTAGCGAGCGATCCCTACAATGAGCAGTTCTTC. Amino acids: CASGVASDPYNEQFF.

V gene TRBV9 combines with J gene TRBJ2-7; 11 bases are a match to TRBD2. In germline, CDR1 is SGDLS, CDR2 YYNGEE. V was clipped by 4 bases and J by 4 bases; unmatched bases: 7. The CDR3 contains 15 residues. CDR3 DNA: TGTGCCAGCAGCCCTAGACTAGCGGGAAAGTACGAGCAGTACTTC. It specifies CASSPRLAGKYEQYF.